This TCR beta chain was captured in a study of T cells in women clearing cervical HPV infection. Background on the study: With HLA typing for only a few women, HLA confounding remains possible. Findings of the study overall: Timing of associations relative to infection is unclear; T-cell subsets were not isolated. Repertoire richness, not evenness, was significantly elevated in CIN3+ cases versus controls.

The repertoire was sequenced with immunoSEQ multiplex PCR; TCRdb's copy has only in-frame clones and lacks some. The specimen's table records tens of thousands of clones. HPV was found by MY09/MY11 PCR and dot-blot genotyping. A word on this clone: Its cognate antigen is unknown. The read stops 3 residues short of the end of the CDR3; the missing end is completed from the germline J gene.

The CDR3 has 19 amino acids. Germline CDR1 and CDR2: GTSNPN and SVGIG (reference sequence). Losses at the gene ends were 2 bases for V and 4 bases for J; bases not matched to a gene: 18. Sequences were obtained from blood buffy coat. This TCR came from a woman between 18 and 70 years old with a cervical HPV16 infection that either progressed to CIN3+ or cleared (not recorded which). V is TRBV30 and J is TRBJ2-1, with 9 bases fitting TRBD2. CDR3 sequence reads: CAWSLHTLQSGGPYNEQFF. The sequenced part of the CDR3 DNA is TGTGCCTGGAGTCTCCACACCCTCCAAAGCGGGGGGCCTTACAATGAG. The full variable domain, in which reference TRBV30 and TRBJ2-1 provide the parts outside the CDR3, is SQTIHQWPATLVQPVGSPLSLECTVEGTSNPNLYWYRQAAGRGLQLLFYSVGIGQISSEVPQNLSASRPQDRQFILSSKKLLLSDSGFYLCAWSLHTLQSGGPYNEQFFGPGTRLTVL.